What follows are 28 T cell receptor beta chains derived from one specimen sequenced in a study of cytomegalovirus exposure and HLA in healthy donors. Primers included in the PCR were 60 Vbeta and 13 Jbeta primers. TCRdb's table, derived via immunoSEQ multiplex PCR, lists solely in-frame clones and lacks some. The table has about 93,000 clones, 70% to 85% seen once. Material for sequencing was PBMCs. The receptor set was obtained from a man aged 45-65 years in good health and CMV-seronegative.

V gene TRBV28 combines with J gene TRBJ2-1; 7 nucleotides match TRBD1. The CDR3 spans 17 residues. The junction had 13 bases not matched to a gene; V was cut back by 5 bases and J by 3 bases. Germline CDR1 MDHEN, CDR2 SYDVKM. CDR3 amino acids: CASSPTDRANFYNEQFF. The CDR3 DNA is TGTGCCAGCAGTCCCACCGACAGGGCCAATTTCTACAATGAGCAGTTCTTC.

The CDR3 coding sequence is TGCAGCGTTGAAGATAGGGGGTCTGAAGCTTTCTTT. Translation gives CSVEDRGSEAFF. This chain links TRBV29-1 with TRBJ1-1; D is perhaps TRBD1 (6 bases). CDR3 size: 12 residues. Trimming took 0 bases from V and 6 from J, leaving 8 bases between them. Germline assignment: CDR1 SQVTM and CDR2 ANQGSEA.

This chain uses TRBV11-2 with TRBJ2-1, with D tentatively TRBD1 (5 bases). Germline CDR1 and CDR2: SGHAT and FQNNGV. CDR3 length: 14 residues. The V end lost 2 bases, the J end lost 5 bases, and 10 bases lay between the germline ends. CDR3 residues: CASSLMGLNNEQFF. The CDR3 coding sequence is TGTGCCAGCAGCTTAATGGGGCTTAACAATGAGCAGTTCTTC.

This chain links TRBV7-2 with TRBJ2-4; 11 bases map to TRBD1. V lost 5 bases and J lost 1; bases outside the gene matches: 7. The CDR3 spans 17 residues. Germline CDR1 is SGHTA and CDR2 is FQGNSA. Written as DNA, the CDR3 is TGTGCCAGCAGCCCGACCGGGACAGGGGGTGCCAAAAACATTCAGTACTTC. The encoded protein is CASSPTGTGGAKNIQYF. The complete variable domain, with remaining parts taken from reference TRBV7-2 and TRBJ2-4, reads GAGVSQSPSNKVTEKGKDVELRCDPISGHTALYWYRQSLGQGLEFLIYFQGNSAPDKSGLPSDRFSAERTGGSVSTLTIQRTQQEDSAVYLCASSPTGTGGAKNIQYFGAGTRLSVL.

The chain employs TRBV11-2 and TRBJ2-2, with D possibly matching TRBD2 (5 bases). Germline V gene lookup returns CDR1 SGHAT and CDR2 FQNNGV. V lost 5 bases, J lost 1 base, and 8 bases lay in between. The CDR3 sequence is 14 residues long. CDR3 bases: TGTGCCAGCAGCCTGGCGGGGAACACCGGGGAGCTGTTTTTT. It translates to CASSLAGNTGELFF.

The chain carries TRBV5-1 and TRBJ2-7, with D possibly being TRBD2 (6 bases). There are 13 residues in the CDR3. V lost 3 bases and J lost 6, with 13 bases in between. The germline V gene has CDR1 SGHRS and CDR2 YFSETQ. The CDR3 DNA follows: TGCGCCAGCAGCTCCGGGACTTTCGGCGAGCAGTACTTC. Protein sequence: CASSSGTFGEQYF.

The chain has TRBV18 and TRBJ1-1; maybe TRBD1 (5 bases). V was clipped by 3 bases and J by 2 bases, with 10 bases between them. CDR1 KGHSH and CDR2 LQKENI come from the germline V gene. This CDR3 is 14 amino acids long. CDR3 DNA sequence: TGTGCCAGCTCACCGGGACTTCCTAACACTGAAGCTTTCTTT. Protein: CASSPGLPNTEAFF.

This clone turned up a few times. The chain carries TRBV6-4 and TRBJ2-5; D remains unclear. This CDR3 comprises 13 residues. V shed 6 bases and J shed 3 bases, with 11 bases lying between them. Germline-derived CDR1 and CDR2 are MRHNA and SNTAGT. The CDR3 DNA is TGTGCCAGCAGCGCAACCCCTAAAGAGACCCAGTACTTC. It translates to CASSATPKETQYF.

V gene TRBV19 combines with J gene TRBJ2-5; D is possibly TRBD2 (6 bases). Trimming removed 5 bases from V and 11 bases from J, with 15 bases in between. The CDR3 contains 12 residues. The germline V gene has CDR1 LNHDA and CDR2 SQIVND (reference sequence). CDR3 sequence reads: CASSVGRGPQYF. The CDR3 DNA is TGTGCCAGTAGTGTAGGGCGGGGACCTCAGTACTTC.

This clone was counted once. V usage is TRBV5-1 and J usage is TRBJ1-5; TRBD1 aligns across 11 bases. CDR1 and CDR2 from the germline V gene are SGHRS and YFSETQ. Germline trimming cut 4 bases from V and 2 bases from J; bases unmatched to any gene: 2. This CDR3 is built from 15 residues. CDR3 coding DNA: TGCGCCAGCAGCCCGGGACAGGGGGGCAATCAGCCCCAGCATTTT. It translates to CASSPGQGGNQPQHF.

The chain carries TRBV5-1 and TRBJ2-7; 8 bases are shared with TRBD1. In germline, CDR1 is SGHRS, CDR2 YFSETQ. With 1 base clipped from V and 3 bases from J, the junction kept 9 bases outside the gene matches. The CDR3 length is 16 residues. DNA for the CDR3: TGCGCCAGCAGCTTGTCCTCCGGGACAGGATACTACGAGCAGTACTTC. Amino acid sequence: CASSLSSGTGYYEQYF.

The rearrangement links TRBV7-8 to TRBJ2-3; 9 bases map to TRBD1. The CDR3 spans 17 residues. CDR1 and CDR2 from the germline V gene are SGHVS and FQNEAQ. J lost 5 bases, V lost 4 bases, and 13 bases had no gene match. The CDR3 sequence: CASSSGPGTGLEDTQYF. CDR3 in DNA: TGTGCCAGCAGCTCTGGCCCCGGGACAGGGTTGGAAGATACGCAGTATTTT.

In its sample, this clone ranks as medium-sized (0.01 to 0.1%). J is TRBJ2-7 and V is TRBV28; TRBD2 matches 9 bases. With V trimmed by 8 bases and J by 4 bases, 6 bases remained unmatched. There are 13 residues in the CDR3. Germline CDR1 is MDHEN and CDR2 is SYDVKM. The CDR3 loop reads CASLMTSGYEQYF. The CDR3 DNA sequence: TGTGCCAGCCTTATGACTAGCGGTTACGAGCAGTACTTC.

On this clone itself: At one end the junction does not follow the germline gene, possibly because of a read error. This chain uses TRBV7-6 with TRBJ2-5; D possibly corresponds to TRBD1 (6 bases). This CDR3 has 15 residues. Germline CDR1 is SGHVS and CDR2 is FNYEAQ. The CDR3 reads CASSRTRDTQGTQYF. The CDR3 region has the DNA TGTGCCAGCAGCCGCACCCGGGACACACAAGGGACCCAGTACTTC. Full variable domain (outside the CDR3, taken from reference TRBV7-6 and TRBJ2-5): GAGVSQSPRYKVTKRGQDVALRCDPISGHVSLYWYRQALGQGPEFLTYFNYEAQQDKSGLPNDRFSAERPEGSISTLTIQRTEQRDSAMYRCASSRTRDTQGTQYFGPGTRLLVL.

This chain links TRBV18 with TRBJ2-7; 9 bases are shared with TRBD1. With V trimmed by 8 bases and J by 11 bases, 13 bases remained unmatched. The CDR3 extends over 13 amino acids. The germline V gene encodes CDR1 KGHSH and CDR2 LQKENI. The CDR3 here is CASRPGQGTYEYF. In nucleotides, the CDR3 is TGTGCCAGCAGACCGGGACAGGGCACCTACGAGTACTTC.

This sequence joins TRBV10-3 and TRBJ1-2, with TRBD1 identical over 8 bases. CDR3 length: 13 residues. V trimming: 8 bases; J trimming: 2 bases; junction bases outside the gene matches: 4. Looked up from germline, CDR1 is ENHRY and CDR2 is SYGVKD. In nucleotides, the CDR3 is TGTGCCATCCTAGGGACAGGCAACTATGGCTACACCTTC. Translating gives CAILGTGNYGYTF.

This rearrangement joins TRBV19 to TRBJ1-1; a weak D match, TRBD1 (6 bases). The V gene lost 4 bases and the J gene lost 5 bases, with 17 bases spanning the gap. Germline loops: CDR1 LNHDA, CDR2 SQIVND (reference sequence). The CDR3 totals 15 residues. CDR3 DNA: TGTGCCAGTAGTACTCAGGGGCGGGGAGGGACTGAAGCTTTCTTT. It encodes CASSTQGRGGTEAFF.

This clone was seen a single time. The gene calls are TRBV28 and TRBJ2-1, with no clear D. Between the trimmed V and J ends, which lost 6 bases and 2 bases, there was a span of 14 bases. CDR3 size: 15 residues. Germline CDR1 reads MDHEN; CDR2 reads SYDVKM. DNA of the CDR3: TGTGCCAGCAGCCCCCCGCGAGGCACCTACAATGAGCAGTTCTTC. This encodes CASSPPRGTYNEQFF.

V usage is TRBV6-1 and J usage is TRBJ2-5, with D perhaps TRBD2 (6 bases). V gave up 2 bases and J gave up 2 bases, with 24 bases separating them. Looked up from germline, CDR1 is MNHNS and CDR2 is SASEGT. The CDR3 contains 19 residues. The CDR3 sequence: CASSESDRGGTVTQETQYF. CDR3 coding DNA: TGTGCCAGCAGTGAATCAGATAGGGGCGGGACGGTCACTCAAGAGACCCAGTACTTC.

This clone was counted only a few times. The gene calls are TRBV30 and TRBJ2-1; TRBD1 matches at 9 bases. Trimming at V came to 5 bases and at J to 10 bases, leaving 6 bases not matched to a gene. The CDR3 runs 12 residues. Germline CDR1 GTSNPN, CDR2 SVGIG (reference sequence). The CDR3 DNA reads TGTGCCTGGGGACAGGGGACAGAAGAGCAGTTCTTC. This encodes CAWGQGTEEQFF.

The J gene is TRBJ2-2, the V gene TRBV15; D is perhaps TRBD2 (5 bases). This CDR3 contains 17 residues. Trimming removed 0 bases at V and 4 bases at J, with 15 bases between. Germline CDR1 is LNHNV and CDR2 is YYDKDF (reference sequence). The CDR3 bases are TGTGCCACCAGCAGAGAGGAGTCACTAGGGAGCACCGGGGAGCTGTTTTTT. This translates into CATSREESLGSTGELFF.

This CDR3 reads CAIAVNWREVEQFF. The DNA for the CDR3 is TGTGCCATAGCGGTTAACTGGCGGGAGGTTGAGCAGTTCTTC. The chain uses TRBV6-1 and TRBJ2-1; 8 positions match TRBD2. V shed 10 bases, J shed 9 bases, and the junction held 14 bases outside the gene matches. There are 14 residues in the CDR3. The germline V gene has CDR1 MNHNS and CDR2 SASEGT.

The CDR3 loop reads CASSLYGAGNGNQPQHF. Here the CDR3 DNA reads TGTGCCAGCAGTTTATATGGGGCGGGGAATGGCAATCAGCCCCAGCATTTT. V gene TRBV28 combines with J gene TRBJ1-5; TRBD1 is a possible D gene (5 bases). This CDR3 is built from 17 residues. Trimming took 1 base from V and 2 from J, leaving 15 bases between them. Germline CDR1 and CDR2: MDHEN and SYDVKM.

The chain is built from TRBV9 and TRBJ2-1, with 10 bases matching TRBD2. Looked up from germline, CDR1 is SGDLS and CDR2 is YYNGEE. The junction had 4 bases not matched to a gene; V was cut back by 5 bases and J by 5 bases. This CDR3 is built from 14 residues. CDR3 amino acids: CASSLTSGNNEQFF. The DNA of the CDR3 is TGTGCCAGCAGTCTTACTAGCGGGAACAATGAGCAGTTCTTC.

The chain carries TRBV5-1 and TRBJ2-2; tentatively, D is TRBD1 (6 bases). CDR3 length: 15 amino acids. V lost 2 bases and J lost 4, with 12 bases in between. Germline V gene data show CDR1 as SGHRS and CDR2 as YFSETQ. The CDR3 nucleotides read TGCGCCAGCAGCTTAAGACAGGTAGCCACCGGGGAGCTGTTTTTT. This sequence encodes CASSLRQVATGELFF.

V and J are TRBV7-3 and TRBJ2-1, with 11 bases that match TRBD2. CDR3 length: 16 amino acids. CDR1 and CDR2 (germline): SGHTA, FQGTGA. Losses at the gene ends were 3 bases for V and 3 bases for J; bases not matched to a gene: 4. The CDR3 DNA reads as TGTGCCAGCAGCTTTACTGGGACTAGCGGCTACAATGAGCAGTTCTTC. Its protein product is CASSFTGTSGYNEQFF.

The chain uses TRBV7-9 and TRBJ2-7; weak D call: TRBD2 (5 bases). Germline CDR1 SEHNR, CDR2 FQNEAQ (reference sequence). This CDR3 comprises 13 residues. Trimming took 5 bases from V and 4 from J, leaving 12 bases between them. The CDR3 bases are TGTGCCAGCAGCCCGGTTGGGAGTTACGAGCAGTACTTC. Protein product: CASSPVGSYEQYF.

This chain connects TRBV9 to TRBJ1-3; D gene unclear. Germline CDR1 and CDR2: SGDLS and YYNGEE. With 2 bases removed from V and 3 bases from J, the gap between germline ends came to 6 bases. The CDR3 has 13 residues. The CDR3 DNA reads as TGTGCCAGCAGCGTCTCGTTTGGAAACACCATATATTTT. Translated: CASSVSFGNTIYF.